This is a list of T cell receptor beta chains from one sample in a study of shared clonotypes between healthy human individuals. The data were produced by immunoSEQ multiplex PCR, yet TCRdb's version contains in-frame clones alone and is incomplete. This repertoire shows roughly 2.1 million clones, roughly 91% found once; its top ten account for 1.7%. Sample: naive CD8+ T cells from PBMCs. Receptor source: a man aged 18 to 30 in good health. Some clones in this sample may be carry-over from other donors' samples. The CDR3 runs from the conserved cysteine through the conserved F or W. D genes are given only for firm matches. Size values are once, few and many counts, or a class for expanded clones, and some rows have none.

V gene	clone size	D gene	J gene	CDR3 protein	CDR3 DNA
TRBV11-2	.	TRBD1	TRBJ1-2	CASSPTGTGNGYTF	TGTGCCAGCAGTCCTACCGGGACAGGGAACGGCTACACCTTC
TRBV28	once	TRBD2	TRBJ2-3	CASRTGTSEPPDTQYF	TGTGCCAGCAGAACCGGGACTAGCGAGCCTCCAGATACGCAGTATTTT
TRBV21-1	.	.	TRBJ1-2	CAPPRAGVGALVQSGYGYTF	TGTGCCCCCCCCCGGGCGGGAGTAGGAGCACTGGTACAGTCGGGGTATGGCTACACCTTC
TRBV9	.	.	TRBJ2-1	CASSWGNREGYNEQFF	TGTGCCAGCAGCTGGGGGAACAGGGAAGGCTACAATGAGCAGTTCTTC
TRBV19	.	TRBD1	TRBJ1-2	CASSNGQGDYGYTF	TGTGCCAGTAGTAATGGACAGGGAGACTATGGCTACACCTTC
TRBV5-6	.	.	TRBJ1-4	CASSLKSNDGEKLFF	TGTGCCAGCAGCTTGAAGTCCAATGATGGCGAAAAACTGTTTTTT
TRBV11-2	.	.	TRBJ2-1	CASSLATYNEQFF	TGTGCCAGCAGCTTAGCCACCTACAATGAGCAGTTCTTC
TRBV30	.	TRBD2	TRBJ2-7	CAWGPSGSYEQYF	TGTGCCTGGGGCCCTAGCGGGAGCTACGAGCAGTACTTC
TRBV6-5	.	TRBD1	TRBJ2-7	CASSYSGQGPYEQYF	TGTGCCAGCAGTTACTCGGGACAGGGCCCCTACGAGCAGTACTTC
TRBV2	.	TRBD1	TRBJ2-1	CASLVGQGYHEQFF	TGTGCCAGCTTAGTGGGACAGGGGTACCATGAGCAGTTCTTC
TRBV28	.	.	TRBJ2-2	CASSLWVNTGELFF	TGTGCCAGCAGTTTATGGGTGAACACCGGGGAGCTGTTTTTT
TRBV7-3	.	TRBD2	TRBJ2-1	CASSLTGTTYYNEQFF	TGTGCCAGCAGCTTAACGGGGACTACCTACTACAATGAGCAGTTCTTC
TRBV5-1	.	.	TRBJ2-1	CASSLATRADYNEQFF	TGCGCCAGCAGCTTGGCCACGAGGGCGGACTACAATGAGCAGTTCTTC
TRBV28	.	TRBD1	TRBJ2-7	CASSSTGGAGEQYF	TGTGCCAGCAGTTCGACAGGGGGCGCGGGGGAGCAGTACTTC
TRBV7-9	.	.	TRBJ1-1	CASSLAPGPEAFF	TGTGCCAGCAGCTTAGCCCCAGGGCCTGAAGCTTTCTTT
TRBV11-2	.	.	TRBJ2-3	CASSDRQADTQYF	TGTGCCAGCAGCGACCGACAGGCCGATACGCAGTATTTT
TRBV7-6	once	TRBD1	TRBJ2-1	CASSADRGPEQFF	TGTGCCAGCAGCGCAGACAGGGGGCCCGAGCAGTTCTTC
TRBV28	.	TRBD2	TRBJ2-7	CASSLPLGSGRYEQYF	TGTGCCAGCAGTTTACCCCTGGGTAGCGGGAGGTACGAGCAGTACTTC
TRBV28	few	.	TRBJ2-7	CASSLAGSYEQYF	TGTGCCAGCAGTTTGGCCGGCTCCTACGAGCAGTACTTC
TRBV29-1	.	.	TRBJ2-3	CSVWGDTQYF	TGCAGCGTCTGGGGAGATACGCAGTATTTT
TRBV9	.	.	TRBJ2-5	CASSAPGAGNQETQYF	TGTGCCAGCAGCGCCCCTGGGGCGGGGAACCAAGAGACCCAGTACTTC
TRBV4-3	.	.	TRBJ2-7	CASSGENYEQYF	TGCGCCAGCAGCGGGGAGAACTACGAGCAGTACTTC
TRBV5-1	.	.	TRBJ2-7	CASSWGLSSTPLGPEQYF	TGCGCCAGCAGCTGGGGCCTGAGCAGTACTCCTCTGGGGCCTGAGCAGTACTTC
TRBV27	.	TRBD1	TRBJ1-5	CASSSLQGQGANQPQHF	TGTGCCAGCAGTTCACTACAGGGGCAGGGGGCCAATCAGCCCCAGCATTTT
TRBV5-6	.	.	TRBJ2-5	CATARAGRIQETQYF	TGTGCAACTGCTAGGGCAGGGCGCATCCAAGAGACCCAGTACTTC
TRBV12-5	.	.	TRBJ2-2	CASGSPSLGDNTGELFF	TGTGCTAGTGGTTCCCCCTCGCTGGGAGATAACACCGGGGAGCTGTTTTTT
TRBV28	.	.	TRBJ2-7	CASSFGQLEQYF	TGTGCCAGCAGTTTTGGGCAGCTAGAGCAGTACTTC
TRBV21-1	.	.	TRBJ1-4	CASKGKTGGEKLFF	TGTGCCAGCAAAGGTAAGACAGGGGGGGAAAAACTGTTTTTT
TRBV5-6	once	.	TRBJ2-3	CASSPGGDTQYF	TGTGCCAGCAGCCCCGGGGGAGATACGCAGTATTTT
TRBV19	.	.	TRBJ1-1	CASSIDRTGGAFF	TGTGCCAGTAGTATAGATAGGACCGGCGGAGCTTTCTTT
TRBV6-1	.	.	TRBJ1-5	CASSEAVGATAYQPQHF	TGTGCCAGCAGTGAAGCGGTGGGCGCGACGGCTTATCAGCCCCAGCATTTT
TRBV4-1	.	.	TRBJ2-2	CASSQTRGVDTGELFF	TGCGCCAGCAGCCAAACCAGGGGAGTTGACACCGGGGAGCTGTTTTTT
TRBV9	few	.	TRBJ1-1	CASSPAQSRTEAFF	TGTGCCAGCAGCCCCGCCCAGTCTCGCACTGAAGCTTTCTTT
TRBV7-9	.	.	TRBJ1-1	CASRREGGEAFF	TGTGCCAGCAGGAGAGAAGGTGGGGAAGCTTTCTTT
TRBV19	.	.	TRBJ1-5	CASSRVPEGNQPQHF	TGTGCCAGTAGTAGGGTCCCTGAGGGCAATCAGCCCCAGCATTTT
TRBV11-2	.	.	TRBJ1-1	CASSRRGAPSTEAFF	TGTGCCAGCAGCCGGCGGGGGGCGCCTAGCACTGAAGCTTTCTTT
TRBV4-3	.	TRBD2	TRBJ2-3	CASSQVVGRASTDTQYF	TGCGCCAGCAGCCAAGTTGTGGGGAGGGCGTCCACAGATACGCAGTATTTT
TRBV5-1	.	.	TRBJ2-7	CASSVPGEQYF	TGCGCCAGCAGCGTTCCGGGCGAGCAGTACTTC
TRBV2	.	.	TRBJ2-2	CASFEGVRGRTGELFF	TGTGCCAGCTTCGAAGGAGTCCGGGGGCGGACCGGGGAGCTGTTTTTT
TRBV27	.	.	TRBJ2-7	CASSYSSSYEQYF	TGTGCCAGCAGCTATAGCAGCTCCTACGAGCAGTACTTC
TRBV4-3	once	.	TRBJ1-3	CASSQARGIHSGNTIYF	TGCGCCAGCAGCCAAGCTAGAGGGATTCACTCTGGAAACACCATATATTTT
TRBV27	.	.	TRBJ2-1	CASCPGRWNEQFF	TGTGCCAGCTGCCCGGGCCGATGGAATGAGCAGTTCTTC
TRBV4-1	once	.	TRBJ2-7	CASSPRFAAGEQYF	TGCGCCAGCAGCCCCCGTTTTGCGGCAGGGGAGCAGTACTTC
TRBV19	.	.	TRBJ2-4	CASSIGPIGENIQYF	TGTGCCAGTAGTATAGGCCCGATCGGGGAAAACATTCAGTACTTC
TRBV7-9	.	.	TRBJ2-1	CASSLAPRGADNEQFF	TGTGCCAGCAGCTTAGCCCCCAGGGGGGCTGACAATGAGCAGTTCTTC
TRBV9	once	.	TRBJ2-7	CASSSSNEQYF	TGTGCCAGCAGCTCCTCTAACGAGCAGTACTTC
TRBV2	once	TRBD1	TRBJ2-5	CASSERYRGETQYF	TGTGCCAGCAGTGAACGGTACAGGGGGGAGACCCAGTACTTC
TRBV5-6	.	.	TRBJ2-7	CASSLREISYEQYF	TGTGCCAGCAGCTTGCGAGAGATCTCCTACGAGCAGTACTTC
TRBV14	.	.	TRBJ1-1	CASWQSTGASLGTEAFF	TGTGCCAGCTGGCAATCGACGGGGGCGAGCTTGGGGACTGAAGCTTTCTTT
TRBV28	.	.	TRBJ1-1	CASSPDTEAFF	TGTGCCAGCAGTCCGGACACTGAAGCTTTCTTT
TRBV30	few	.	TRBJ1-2	CAWIGMSGKESGYTF	TGTGCCTGGATAGGTATGTCTGGGAAGGAGAGTGGCTACACCTTC
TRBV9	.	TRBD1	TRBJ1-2	CASSTRDREHGHYGYTF	TGTGCCAGCAGCACCCGGGACAGGGAGCACGGCCACTATGGCTACACCTTC